One T cell receptor beta chain is described in this entry. The source of the sample is a study of blood T cell repertoires in COVID-19. The method was immunoSEQ multiplex PCR; TCRdb's version includes in-frame clones alone and lacks a portion of them. There are some 200,000 clones in the sample; around 80% occur only once, and about 1.3% lies in the top ten. This sequence originates from a woman aged 25-40 years with COVID-19, enrolled during active disease. Material for sequencing was peripheral blood.

This chain's CDR3 is CASRTGNTYGYTF. CDR3 sequence (DNA): TGTGCCAGTAGGACAGGGAATACCTATGGCTACACCTTC. The rearrangement uses TRBV19 and TRBJ1-2; TRBD1 agrees at 7 bases. V was pared by 6 bases and J by 4 bases, with 5 bases of the junction left unmatched. The CDR3 has 13 residues. The germline V gene encodes CDR1 LNHDA and CDR2 SQIVND (reference sequence). The full variable domain, rest sourced from reference TRBV19 and TRBJ1-2, is DGGITQSPKYLFRKEGQNVTLSCEQNLNHDAMYWYRQDPGQGLRLIYYSQIVNDFQKGDIAEGYSVSREKKESFPLTVTSAQKNPTAFYLCASRTGNTYGYTFGSGTRLTVV.